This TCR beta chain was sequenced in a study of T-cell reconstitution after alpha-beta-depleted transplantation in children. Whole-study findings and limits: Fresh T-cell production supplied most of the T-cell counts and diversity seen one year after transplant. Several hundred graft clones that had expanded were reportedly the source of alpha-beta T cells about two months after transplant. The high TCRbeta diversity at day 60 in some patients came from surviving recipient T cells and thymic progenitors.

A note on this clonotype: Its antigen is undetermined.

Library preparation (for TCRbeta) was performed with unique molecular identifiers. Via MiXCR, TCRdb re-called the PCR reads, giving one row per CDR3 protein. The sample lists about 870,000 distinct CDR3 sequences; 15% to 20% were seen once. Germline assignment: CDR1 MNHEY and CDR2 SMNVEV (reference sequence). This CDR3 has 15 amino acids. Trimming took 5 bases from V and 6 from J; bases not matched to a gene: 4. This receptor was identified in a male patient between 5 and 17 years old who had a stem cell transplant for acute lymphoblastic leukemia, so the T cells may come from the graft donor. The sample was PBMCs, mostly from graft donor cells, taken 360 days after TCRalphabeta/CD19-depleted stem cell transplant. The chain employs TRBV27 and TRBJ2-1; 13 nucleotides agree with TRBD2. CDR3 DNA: TGTGCCAGCAGTGGACTAGCGGGAGCGGCCAATGAGCAGTTCTTC. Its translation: CASSGLAGAANEQFF.